The text below deals with one T cell receptor (beta chain). The CDR3 sequence is 12 residues long. V lost 0 bases and J 8 bases, leaving 7 bases between the germline ends. Germline-derived CDR1 and CDR2 are KGHSH and LQKENI. This sample is part of a study of T cells in localized non-small cell lung cancer. Sequencing was performed with immunoSEQ multiplex PCR; in TCRdb, only in-frame clones are kept and a portion is missing. The sample has fewer than 3,000 clones, about two fifths seen once. The sequencing used lung tumor tissue, collected before any cancer treatment. The genes are TRBV18 and TRBJ1-2; no clear D. The clonotype originates from a male donor aged 60 or older with stage II squamous cell lung carcinoma. The CDR3: CASSPPARGYTF. As DNA, the CDR3 is TGTGCCAGCTCACCACCGGCGCGGGGCTACACCTTC.